This T cell receptor beta chain comes out of a study of cytomegalovirus exposure and HLA in healthy donors. CDR3 length: 15 residues. V was pared by 2 bases and J by 4 bases, with 5 bases of the junction left unmatched. Germline V gene data show CDR1 as SGHNT and CDR2 as YYREEE (reference sequence). It was with 60 Vbeta and 13 Jbeta primers that the PCR ran. Profiling relied on immunoSEQ multiplex PCR, and the TCRdb table lists in-frame clones only, not all of them. The sample includes 200,000 to 250,000 clones, 70% to 85% of them seen just once. The source is a woman between 35 and 50 years old in good health and CMV-seronegative. The chain combines TRBV5-4 with TRBJ2-1; 8 nucleotides match TRBD2. Sequencing was carried out using PBMCs. CDR3 DNA sequence: TGTGCCAGCAGCTTTTCCGGGGGGGGTTACAATGAGCAGTTCTTC. Translating gives CASSFSGGGYNEQFF.